This T cell receptor beta chain was found in a study of siplizumab effects on memory and regulatory T cells. Overall study results and limits: Siplizumab cultures yielded proliferating Tregs whose suppressive function was not confirmed. In siplizumab conditions, mappable alloreactive CD4+ clones averaged approximately 70% Treg-derived, against 26.9% in controls.

This clone came up once. Its antigen is unidentified. TCR templates numbering 90,000 to 100,000 were assayed per sample. Sequencing used immunoSEQ multiplex PCR; TCRdb keeps in-frame clones, though not all of them. The sample has some 100,000 clones; approximately 92% are singletons. The sequenced sample was CD4+ T cells sorted from blood. The sequence was obtained from a human donor in good health. Some clones in this sample may be carry-over from other donors' samples.

The CDR3 bases are TGTGCCTGGTCCCCTGGGGATATTGGCAGCAATCAGCCCCAGCATTTT. It specifies CAWSPGDIGSNQPQHF. The rearrangement links TRBV30 to TRBJ1-5; D gene ambiguous. Germline V gene lookup returns CDR1 GTSNPN and CDR2 SVGIG (reference sequence). The CDR3 length is 16 residues. V gave up 5 bases and J gave up 1 base, with 18 bases separating them.